Presented here are 28 T cell receptor beta chains from one specimen sequenced in a study of blood T cell repertoires in COVID-19 (dated by TCRdb to the early 2020s). The library was obtained by the immunoSEQ multiplex PCR assay. TCRdb retrieved this table from immuneACCESS and kept in-frame rearrangements only. Not all clones are present; in checked studies, unresolved V genes account for under half, and no reason is known for the remainder. The sample table holds about 110,000 clones, of which around 89% were seen once. About 30% of the sample is held by the ten biggest clonotypes. Sequencing used peripheral blood. These receptors came from a woman of 80 years or more with acute or convalescent COVID-19.

The chain joins TRBV30 to TRBJ1-3; D may be TRBD1 (6 bases). The V gene lost 1 base and the J gene lost 2 bases, with 15 bases spanning the gap. Germline V gene data show CDR1 as GTSNPN and CDR2 as SVGIG (reference sequence). CDR3 length: 16 amino acids. CDR3 sequence (DNA): TGTGCCTGGAGTGCTCCAAGGACAGCAACTGGAAACACCATATATTTT. Translating gives CAWSAPRTATGNTIYF.

The chain uses TRBV27 and TRBJ1-2; perhaps TRBD1 as D (5 bases). The CDR3 has 15 residues. V lost 1 base to trimming and J lost 5 bases, with 14 bases between them. CDR1 and CDR2 from the germline V gene are MNHEY and SMNVEV (reference sequence). The CDR3 region has the DNA TGTGCCAGCAGTTTATTTTCCAGGGTCATTTATGGCTACACCTTC. It codes for CASSLFSRVIYGYTF.

The chain couples TRBV11-2 to TRBJ2-1; D call uncertain. This CDR3 has 12 residues. Germline V lookup: CDR1 SGHAT, CDR2 FQNNGV. The germline V and J ends were trimmed by 5 bases and 4 bases, with 6 bases remaining between them. CDR3 loop: CASSRRYNEQFF. As DNA, the CDR3 is TGTGCCAGCAGCCGCAGATACAATGAGCAGTTCTTC.

This chain connects TRBV6-5 to TRBJ1-2; D might be TRBD1 (6 bases). The CDR3 covers 13 residues. The germline V gene encodes CDR1 MNHEY and CDR2 SVGAGI. V was pared by 3 bases and J by 6 bases, with 11 bases between. CDR3 bases: TGTGCCAGCAGTTATCCCCAGGGGAATGGCTACACCTTC. Protein sequence: CASSYPQGNGYTF.

The chain links TRBV5-1 to TRBJ2-3; TRBD1 matches at 9 bases. This CDR3 has 15 residues. Germline V gene sequence: CDR1 SGHRS, CDR2 YFSETQ. V dropped 3 bases and J dropped 6; count of bases not matched to a gene: 8. The CDR3 coding sequence is TGCGCCAGCAGCTCCCCGACAGGGGGAGCGGATACGCAGTATTTT. Translating gives CASSSPTGGADTQYF. Full variable domain (missing parts from reference TRBV5-1 and TRBJ2-3): KAGVTQTPRYLIKTRGQQVTLSCSPISGHRSVSWYQQTPGQGLQFLFEYFSETQRNKGNFPGRFSGRQFSNSRSEMNVSTLELGDSALYLCASSSPTGGADTQYFGPGTRLTVL.

The rearrangement joins TRBV6-5 to TRBJ2-7; TRBD1 might be the D (5 bases). CDR1 and CDR2 (germline): MNHEY, SVGAGI. V was shortened by 5 bases and J by 2 bases, with 7 bases between the two germline ends. This CDR3 comprises 12 residues. The DNA of the CDR3 is TGTGCCAGCAGTCGACAGACCTACGAGCAGTACTTC. The encoded protein is CASSRQTYEQYF.

The CDR3 loop is CASSIGDRVNQPQHF. The CDR3 DNA reads TGTGCCAGTAGTATAGGAGACAGGGTCAATCAGCCCCAGCATTTT. This rearrangement joins TRBV19 to TRBJ1-5, with 7 positions matching TRBD1. V dropped 1 base and J dropped 3; count of bases not matched to a gene: 3. The CDR3 loop spans 15 amino acids. CDR1 and CDR2 from the germline V gene are LNHDA and SQIVND (reference sequence).

The gene calls are TRBV6-2 or TRBV6-3 and TRBJ2-7, with 7 bases matching TRBD1. Germline V gene sequence: CDR1 MNHEY, CDR2 SVGEGT. With 2 bases clipped from V and 5 bases from J, the junction kept 9 bases outside the gene matches. The CDR3 sequence is 15 residues long. The CDR3 nucleotides are TGTGCCAGCAGTTACACCGGGACAGCTTCTAACGAGCAGTACTTC. Translating it yields CASSYTGTASNEQYF.

J is TRBJ2-3 and V is TRBV27; no clear D gene. Germline V gene lookup returns CDR1 MNHEY and CDR2 SMNVEV (reference sequence). The ends were cut back, 4 bases at V and 7 bases at J, with 21 bases in the middle. CDR3 size: 16 residues. CDR3: CASSSQFSPPTNTQYF. The CDR3 region has the DNA TGTGCCAGCAGTTCGCAGTTTAGCCCCCCAACTAATACGCAGTATTTT.

As regards this clone: Other DNA sequences of this sample code for an identical CDR3. The V gene is TRBV27, the J gene TRBJ1-2; a weak D match, TRBD1 (6 bases). V was trimmed by 5 bases and J by 3 bases, leaving 16 bases between them. Germline CDR1 and CDR2: MNHEY and SMNVEV (reference sequence). This CDR3 comprises 15 residues. The CDR3 reads CASSPTAGVHYGYTF. The CDR3, as DNA: TGTGCCAGCAGTCCGACGGCAGGGGTACACTATGGCTACACCTTC.

The rearrangement joins TRBV19 to TRBJ2-5, with 8 bases aligning to TRBD2. The CDR3 is 15 residues long. Trimming removed 7 bases from V and 1 base from J; junction bases left unmatched: 8. CDR1 and CDR2 from the germline V gene are LNHDA and SQIVND (reference sequence). Written as DNA, the CDR3 is TGTGCCAGTAAAGCGACGGGAGGGGGCCAAGAGACCCAGTACTTC. Amino acids: CASKATGGGQETQYF.

This chain links TRBV7-8 with TRBJ2-1; D may be TRBD2 (6 bases). This CDR3 has 13 amino acids. Germline CDR1 and CDR2: SGHVS and FQNEAQ. Trimming took 5 bases from V and 6 from J, leaving 11 bases between them. The CDR3 DNA sequence: TGTGCCAGCAGCCCAGGGACTTTCAATGAGCAGTTCTTC. It encodes CASSPGTFNEQFF. The variable domain in full, with the rest retrieved from reference TRBV7-8 and TRBJ2-1, is GAGVSQSPRYKVAKRGQDVALRCDPISGHVSLFWYQQALGQGPEFLTYFQNEAQLDKSGLPSDRFFAERPEGSVSTLKIQRTQQEDSAVYLCASSPGTFNEQFFGPGTRLTVL.

The V call is TRBV11-2, the J call TRBJ2-2; 9 bases fit TRBD2. V dropped 7 bases and J dropped 3; count of bases not matched to a gene: 12. The CDR3 has 17 residues. Germline V gene data show CDR1 as SGHAT and CDR2 as FQNNGV. The CDR3 here is CASTIIATSGYTGELFF. DNA for the CDR3: TGTGCCAGCACCATTATCGCAACTAGCGGGTACACCGGGGAGCTGTTTTTT.

The rearrangement links TRBV15 to TRBJ2-3; 7 nucleotides match TRBD1. V shed 3 bases and J 2 bases; nucleotides not matched to a gene: 5. Per the germline V gene, CDR1 is LNHNV and CDR2 is YYDKDF (reference sequence). CDR3 length equals 15 residues. The CDR3 protein is CATSSARGFTDTQYF. The DNA for the CDR3 is TGTGCCACCAGCAGCGCCAGGGGGTTCACAGATACGCAGTATTTT.

The chain combines TRBV5-4 with TRBJ1-5; weak D call: TRBD1 (6 bases). V shed 1 base and J shed 4 bases, with 6 bases lying between them. The CDR3 runs to 13 residues. CDR1 is SGHNT, CDR2 YYREEE, per germline (reference sequence). This chain's CDR3 is CASSLQGNQPQHF. In DNA form, the CDR3 reads TGTGCCAGCAGCTTGCAGGGGAATCAGCCCCAGCATTTT.

This clone has a single count. The genes are TRBV5-1 and TRBJ2-7; 12 bases fit TRBD2. Looked up from germline, CDR1 is SGHRS and CDR2 is YFSETQ. The CDR3 has 14 amino acids. Trimming cost V 5 bases and J 4 bases; bases outside gene matches: 4. CDR3 sequence reads: CASSRTSGAYEQYF. In nucleotides, the CDR3 is TGCGCCAGCAGTAGGACTAGCGGGGCATACGAGCAGTACTTC.

This rearrangement joins TRBV24-1 to TRBJ2-7; D may be TRBD2 (6 bases). CDR3 length: 13 amino acids. Germline values: CDR1 KGHDR, CDR2 SFDVKD. V lost 9 bases to trimming and J lost 0 bases, with 11 bases between them. Here the CDR3 reads CATGGESSYEQYF. The CDR3 DNA reads TGTGCCACCGGAGGGGAGAGCTCCTACGAGCAGTACTTC.

The chain employs TRBV24-1 and TRBJ1-2; D unresolved. V was clipped by 9 bases and J by 8 bases, with 15 bases between them. The CDR3 length is 12 residues. Germline CDR1 and CDR2: KGHDR and SFDVKD. The CDR3 DNA sequence: TGTGCCACCTATTCGGTGCTTAACGGCTACACCTTC. The encoded protein is CATYSVLNGYTF.

V gene TRBV19 combines with J gene TRBJ1-3; 7 nucleotides line up with TRBD1. The CDR3 consists of 16 residues. The germline gives CDR1 LNHDA, CDR2 SQIVND (reference sequence). V dropped 5 bases and J dropped 0; count of bases not matched to a gene: 7. Written as DNA, the CDR3 is TGTGCCAGTAGTCTCCGGGACAGTCCCTCTGGAAACACCATATATTTT. It is translated as CASSLRDSPSGNTIYF.

The V gene is TRBV14, the J gene TRBJ2-5, with D possibly matching TRBD2 (5 bases). Germline values: CDR1 SGHDN, CDR2 FVKESK. This CDR3 comprises 16 residues. Trimming stripped 3 bases from V and 2 bases from J, with 16 bases between. The CDR3 nucleotides read TGTGCCAGCAGCCACGTAATAACTAGTTTTCAAGAGACCCAGTACTTC. Translated, it gives CASSHVITSFQETQYF. The variable domain in full, completed from reference TRBV14 and TRBJ2-5, reads EAGVTQFPSHSVIEKGQTVTLRCDPISGHDNLYWYRRVMGKEIKFLLHFVKESKQDESGMPNNRFLAERTGGTYSTLKVQPAELEDSGVYFCASSHVITSFQETQYFGPGTRLLVL.

This chain joins TRBV10-2 and TRBJ2-5, with D unclear. Germline V CDR1 and CDR2: WSHSY, SAAADI. CDR3 length: 14 amino acids. V lost 2 bases and J 2 bases, leaving 9 bases between the germline ends. This chain's CDR3 is CASSELSGQETQYF. DNA of the CDR3: TGCGCCAGCAGTGAGCTCTCAGGTCAAGAGACCCAGTACTTC.

The genes are TRBV19 and TRBJ1-1; 7 bases match TRBD1. This CDR3 has 14 residues. Germline lookup yields CDR1 LNHDA and CDR2 SQIVND (reference sequence). The trim removed 5 bases at V and 1 base at J, leaving 4 bases unmatched. The DNA for the CDR3 is TGTGCCAGTAGTGTGGGACAGAAGAACACTGAAGCTTTCTTT. It codes for CASSVGQKNTEAFF.

J is TRBJ2-5 and V is TRBV6-5, with 9 positions matching TRBD1. This CDR3 is built from 15 residues. In germline, CDR1 is MNHEY, CDR2 SVGAGI. V gave up 10 bases and J gave up 2 bases; unmatched junction bases: 11. CDR3 DNA: TGTGCCACGGCTCCGGGGACAGGGAGACAAGAGACCCAGTACTTC. Its protein product is CATAPGTGRQETQYF.

This clone is a singleton in its sample. The chain has TRBV10-3 and TRBJ2-7, with 8 nucleotides matching TRBD1. J lost 1 base, V lost 2 bases, and 7 bases had no gene match. The germline V gene encodes CDR1 ENHRY and CDR2 SYGVKD. This CDR3 contains 16 residues. The CDR3 bases are TGTGCCATCAGTGAGAGACTGGGACAGGCTTCCTACGAGCAGTACTTC. Translation gives CAISERLGQASYEQYF.

This sequence joins TRBV14 and TRBJ2-7; TRBD2 matches 9 bases. CDR1 and CDR2 (germline): SGHDN, FVKESK. The CDR3 sequence is 14 residues long. With 4 bases clipped from V and 4 bases from J, the junction kept 5 bases outside the gene matches. CDR3 amino acids: CASSLHSGGYEQYF. The CDR3 DNA follows: TGTGCCAGCAGCCTCCATAGCGGGGGATACGAGCAGTACTTC.

The chain carries TRBV14 and TRBJ1-2, with 8 bases lining up with TRBD1. The ends lost 1 base at V and 5 bases at J; junction bases unmatched: 6. Germline V lookup: CDR1 SGHDN, CDR2 FVKESK. The CDR3 contains 15 residues. The CDR3 region has the DNA TGTGCCAGCAGCCAAGGATCCTGGACAGGGTATGGCTACACCTTC. Translated: CASSQGSWTGYGYTF.

This clone was seen once. The chain combines TRBV5-1 with TRBJ1-5, with 8 bases matching TRBD1. The J segment lost 6 bases and the V segment lost 0 bases, leaving 2 bases of the junction unmatched. The CDR3 contains 14 residues. The germline gives CDR1 SGHRS, CDR2 YFSETQ. The CDR3 DNA follows: TGCGCCAGCAGCTTGGTACAGGGGGGTCAGCCCCAGCATTTT. It yields the protein CASSLVQGGQPQHF.

The V gene is TRBV27, the J gene TRBJ2-3, with 8 bases aligning to TRBD2. CDR1 is MNHEY, CDR2 SMNVEV, per germline (reference sequence). The V gene end was trimmed by 7 bases and the J gene end by 3 bases; junction bases not matched to a gene: 12. This CDR3 has 16 residues. CDR3 residues: CASTAAGAVETDTQYF. CDR3 coding DNA: TGTGCCAGCACCGCAGCGGGGGCCGTGGAGACAGATACGCAGTATTTT.